The 11 T cell receptor beta chains below were found in one sample sequenced in a study of cytomegalovirus exposure and HLA in healthy donors. Amplification used 60 Vbeta primers and 13 Jbeta primers. Here immunoSEQ multiplex PCR was the method, and the copy in TCRdb shows in-frame clones only, minus some. The data show 100,000 to 150,000 clones, 70% to 80% seen once. Sequenced: PBMCs. These receptor sequences come from a woman aged 55-70 years in good health and CMV-seronegative.

The chain links TRBV28 to TRBJ2-7; D gene unclear. Germline assignment: CDR1 MDHEN and CDR2 SYDVKM. Trimming pared 6 bases from V and 7 bases from J, leaving 10 bases between. The CDR3 is made up of 11 amino acids. CDR3 sequence: CASSLYREQYF. The CDR3 DNA sequence: TGTGCCAGCAGCCTCTATCGGGAGCAGTACTTC.

This chain joins TRBV19 and TRBJ1-5, with 7 bases lining up with TRBD1. V was clipped by 4 bases and J by 2 bases; unmatched bases: 5. The CDR3 has 15 amino acids. Germline V gene lookup returns CDR1 LNHDA and CDR2 SQIVND (reference sequence). CDR3 coding DNA: TGTGCCAGTAGTACGCCGGGACAGCGCAATCAGCCCCAGCATTTT. It is translated as CASSTPGQRNQPQHF.

V and J are TRBV6-5 and TRBJ1-2; D is ambiguous. This CDR3 contains 11 residues. Germline assignment: CDR1 MNHEY and CDR2 SVGAGI. V lost 8 bases, J lost 7 bases, and 11 bases lay in between. Here the CDR3 DNA reads TGTGCCAGCTACCAAGTTAGTGGCTACACCTTC. Protein product: CASYQVSGYTF.

This clone came up a few times. The chain employs TRBV30 and TRBJ2-3; a weak D match, TRBD1 (6 bases). Germline CDR1 is GTSNPN and CDR2 is SVGIG (reference sequence). Trimming pared 3 bases from V and 5 bases from J, leaving 9 bases between. CDR3 size: 12 residues. CDR3 loop: CAWSRGVDTQYF. DNA for the CDR3: TGTGCCTGGAGCAGGGGAGTAGATACGCAGTATTTT.

The rearrangement joins TRBV14 to TRBJ1-1; no reliable D call. Per the germline V gene, CDR1 is SGHDN and CDR2 is FVKESK. V lost 3 bases and J lost 11, with 16 bases in between. The CDR3 totals 13 residues. CDR3 loop: CASSQNSRRGAFF. CDR3 bases: TGTGCCAGCAGCCAGAATAGTAGGCGAGGGGCTTTCTTT.

The J gene is TRBJ1-3, the V gene TRBV6-6; D unresolved. Trimming removed 9 bases from V and 0 bases from J, with 6 bases in between. The CDR3 runs to 12 residues. Germline loops: CDR1 MNHNY, CDR2 SVGAGI (reference sequence). The CDR3 DNA reads TGTGCCAGTACGGGCTCTGGAAACACCATATATTTT. Its protein product is CASTGSGNTIYF.

The chain carries TRBV19 and TRBJ1-5, with D perhaps matching TRBD1 (5 bases). The CDR3 loop spans 18 amino acids. Trimming left V 5 bases short and J 0 bases short, with 20 bases between. The V gene's germline CDR1 is LNHDA and CDR2 SQIVND (reference sequence). CDR3 amino acids: CASSRLGAKANSNQPQHF. As DNA, the CDR3 is TGTGCCAGTAGTCGGTTAGGGGCCAAGGCTAATAGCAATCAGCCCCAGCATTTT. The full variable domain, in which reference TRBV19 and TRBJ1-5 provide the parts outside the CDR3, is DGGITQSPKYLFRKEGQNVTLSCEQNLNHDAMYWYRQDPGQGLRLIYYSQIVNDFQKGDIAEGYSVSREKKESFPLTVTSAQKNPTAFYLCASSRLGAKANSNQPQHFGDGTRLSIL.

The V and J genes are TRBV7-9 and TRBJ2-5; tentatively, D is TRBD2 (6 bases). Deletions cut 1 base from V and 5 bases from J, with 11 bases between. Germline V gives CDR1 SEHNR, CDR2 FQNEAQ (reference sequence). The length of the CDR3 is 14 residues. The CDR3 region is CASSLGVGGETQYF. CDR3 nucleotide sequence: TGTGCCAGCAGCTTAGGGGTCGGAGGGGAGACCCAGTACTTC.

V usage is TRBV15 and J usage is TRBJ2-7; 7 bases agree with TRBD2. V lost 0 bases and J lost 6; bases outside the gene matches: 5. CDR3 length: 14 residues. Germline lookup yields CDR1 LNHNV and CDR2 YYDKDF (reference sequence). The CDR3 loop reads CATSRDGEGVEQYF. The CDR3 coding sequence is TGTGCCACCAGCAGAGATGGGGAGGGAGTCGAGCAGTACTTC.

V is TRBV28 and J is TRBJ1-5; perhaps TRBD1 as D (6 bases). The germline V gene encodes CDR1 MDHEN and CDR2 SYDVKM. CDR3 size: 12 residues. The CDR3 sequence: CAPQGGVQPQHF. CDR3 DNA sequence: TGTGCACCGCAAGGGGGGGTTCAGCCCCAGCATTTT.

This clone came up a few times. The V call is TRBV4-2, the J call TRBJ2-1; TRBD2 matches 13 bases. The CDR3 extends over 17 amino acids. J lost 8 bases, V lost 4 bases, and 11 bases had no gene match. Germline CDR1 LGHNA, CDR2 YNFKEQ. CDR3 amino acids: CASSRRGTSGAGDEQFF. Written as DNA, the CDR3 is TGTGCCAGCAGCCGGAGAGGGACTAGCGGGGCTGGGGATGAGCAGTTCTTC.